This T cell receptor (beta chain) was recorded in a study of OX40 agonist ivuxolimab in advanced cancers. Study in general: Patients got intravenous ivuxolimab at 0.01 to 10 mg/kg every 2 weeks. Findings and limits, study-wide: Among the nonresponders, some also had low normalized T-cell clonal expansion. The average count of expanded clones was higher among CD8+ T cells than among CD4+. The CD4+ and CD8+ T cells in the blood had expanded clonally by week 6 at 0.1 to 3.0 mg/kg.

Germline CDR1 and CDR2: LGHNA and YNFKEQ. Trimming removed 0 bases from V and 4 bases from J, with 13 bases in between. This CDR3 is 15 amino acids long. Notes on this clone: No antigen is known for it.

Libraries were prepared by immunoSEQ multiplex PCR; TCRdb keeps only in-frame clonotypes and omits some of them. The sample has more than 45,000 clones; 70% to 80% are singletons. The V gene is TRBV4-2, the J gene TRBJ2-7, with D tentatively TRBD2 (6 bases). This receptor was obtained from an adult with an advanced solid tumor such as melanoma, head and neck, liver or kidney cancer. Sequencing used CD4+ or CD8+ T cells sorted from blood, obtained in a trial of the OX40 agonist ivuxolimab. The CDR3 sequence is CASSQDTGGTYEQYF. The CDR3 DNA follows: TGTGCCAGCAGCCAAGATACTGGGGGGACGTACGAGCAGTACTTC.